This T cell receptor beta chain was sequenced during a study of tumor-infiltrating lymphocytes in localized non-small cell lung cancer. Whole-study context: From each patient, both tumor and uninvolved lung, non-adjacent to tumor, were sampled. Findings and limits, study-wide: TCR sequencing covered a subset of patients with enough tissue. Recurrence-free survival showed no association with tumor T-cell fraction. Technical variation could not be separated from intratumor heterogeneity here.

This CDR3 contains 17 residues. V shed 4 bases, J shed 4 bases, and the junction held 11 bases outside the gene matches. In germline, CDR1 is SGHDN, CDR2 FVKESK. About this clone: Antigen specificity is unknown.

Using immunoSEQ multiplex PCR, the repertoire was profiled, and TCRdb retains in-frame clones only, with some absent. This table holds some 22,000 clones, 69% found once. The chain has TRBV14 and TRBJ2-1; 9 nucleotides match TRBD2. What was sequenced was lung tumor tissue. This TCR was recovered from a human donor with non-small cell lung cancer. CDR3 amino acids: CASSLTGGSGGYNEQFF. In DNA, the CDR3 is TGTGCCAGCAGCCTGACCGGGGGTAGCGGGGGTTACAATGAGCAGTTCTTC.